Shown below are 11 T cell receptor beta chains from a single sample sequenced in a study of control samples from healthy donors and cancer patients. Only in-frame clones appear in the TCRdb table, and some are missing; sequencing was by immunoSEQ multiplex PCR. The repertoire consists of 65,000 to 100,000 clones, with 75% to 95% occurring once and the leading ten covering about 16%. The sequencing sample was made of blood. These receptors were obtained from a man over 45 in good health.

The chain couples TRBV24-1 to TRBJ1-5, with D maybe TRBD1 (6 bases). V was clipped by 9 bases and J by 4 bases, with 15 bases between them. This CDR3 comprises 14 residues. In germline, CDR1 is KGHDR, CDR2 SFDVKD. The CDR3 reads CATGPRTVNQPQHF. In DNA form, the CDR3 reads TGTGCCACCGGACCCAGGACAGTAAATCAGCCCCAGCATTTT.

This chain links TRBV7-2 with TRBJ1-5; possible D gene TRBD1, 5 bases. The CDR3 runs 14 residues. V was clipped by 1 base and J by 4 bases, with 8 bases between them. CDR1 and CDR2 (germline): SGHTA, FQGNSA. This CDR3 is CASSLEWGNQPQHF. Written as DNA, the CDR3 is TGTGCCAGCAGCTTAGAGTGGGGGAATCAGCCCCAGCATTTT.

This sequence joins TRBV5-1 and TRBJ2-6; 7 positions match TRBD1. The CDR3 totals 15 residues. The germline CDR1 and CDR2 sequences are SGHRS and YFSETQ. Trimming removed 7 bases from V and 2 bases from J; junction bases left unmatched: 6. The CDR3 here is CASFPGGAGANVLTF. DNA of the CDR3: TGCGCCAGCTTCCCAGGGGGAGCTGGGGCCAACGTCCTGACTTTC.

The gene calls are TRBV9 and TRBJ2-3; 9 bases agree with TRBD1. V lost 4 bases to trimming and J lost 4 bases; unmatched junction nucleotides: 10. The germline V gene encodes CDR1 SGDLS and CDR2 YYNGEE. This CDR3 spans 16 amino acids. The CDR3 region is CASSYKTGGGPDTQYF. CDR3 in DNA: TGTGCCAGCAGCTATAAAACAGGGGGCGGGCCAGATACGCAGTATTTT.

V gene TRBV11-2 combines with J gene TRBJ1-2; TRBD1 agrees at 9 bases. V was clipped by 2 bases and J by 1 base; unmatched bases: 5. Germline V gene lookup returns CDR1 SGHAT and CDR2 FQNNGV. The CDR3 extends over 16 amino acids. CDR3 region: CASSLSPGQGNYGYTF. The DNA for the CDR3 is TGTGCCAGCAGCTTAAGTCCGGGACAGGGTAACTATGGCTACACCTTC.

This chain joins TRBV7-2 and TRBJ1-3; D uncertain. The length of the CDR3 is 14 residues. The V end lost 5 bases, the J end lost 0 bases, and 8 bases lay between the germline ends. Germline V gene lookup returns CDR1 SGHTA and CDR2 FQGNSA. The DNA of the CDR3 is TGTGCCAGCAGCCCCGCCCGCTCTGGAAACACCATATATTTT. This codes for CASSPARSGNTIYF.

This CDR3 is CASSQDPDRRPQHF. The CDR3 coding sequence is TGCGCCAGCAGCCAAGATCCTGACAGGCGGCCCCAGCATTTT. The rearrangement joins TRBV4-1 to TRBJ1-5, with a weak D call TRBD1 (6 bases). The CDR3 is 14 residues long. The V gene lost 0 bases and the J gene lost 9 bases, with 12 bases spanning the gap. Germline V lookup: CDR1 MGHRA, CDR2 YSYEKL.

The chain recombines TRBV6-2 or TRBV6-3 with TRBJ1-1, with a tentative D call TRBD1 (5 bases). Germline CDR1 MNHEY, CDR2 SVGEGT. The CDR3 loop spans 14 amino acids. Trimming stripped 3 bases from V and 4 bases from J, with 12 bases between. The CDR3, as DNA: TGTGCCAGCAGTTATCAGGGTGGGATCACTGAAGCTTTCTTT. The encoded protein is CASSYQGGITEAFF.

This clone has only a few counts. J is TRBJ1-2 and V is TRBV27; possible D gene TRBD1, 6 bases. This CDR3 region has 14 residues. V lost 1 base and J lost 5, with 11 bases in between. Germline CDR1 is MNHEY and CDR2 is SMNVEV (reference sequence). Here the CDR3 DNA reads TGTGCCAGCAGTTTATTCCCAGGGGCGTATGGCTACACCTTC. Translation: CASSLFPGAYGYTF.

This chain links TRBV5-1 with TRBJ2-3, with TRBD2 matching 10 bases. V lost 0 bases, J lost 2 bases, and 3 bases stayed unmatched. The CDR3 spans 16 residues. The germline V gene has CDR1 SGHRS and CDR2 YFSETQ. The CDR3 loop is CASSLAGTSVTDTQYF. CDR3 sequence (DNA): TGCGCCAGCAGCTTGGCGGGGACTAGCGTCACAGATACGCAGTATTTT.

V is TRBV2 and J is TRBJ1-2; D gene uncertain. This CDR3 comprises 11 residues. Trimming pared 8 bases from V and 4 bases from J, leaving 8 bases between. From germline, CDR1 is SNHLY and CDR2 FYNNEI. The CDR3 sequence: CASQDGYGYTF. The DNA of the CDR3 is TGTGCCAGCCAGGACGGCTATGGCTACACCTTC.